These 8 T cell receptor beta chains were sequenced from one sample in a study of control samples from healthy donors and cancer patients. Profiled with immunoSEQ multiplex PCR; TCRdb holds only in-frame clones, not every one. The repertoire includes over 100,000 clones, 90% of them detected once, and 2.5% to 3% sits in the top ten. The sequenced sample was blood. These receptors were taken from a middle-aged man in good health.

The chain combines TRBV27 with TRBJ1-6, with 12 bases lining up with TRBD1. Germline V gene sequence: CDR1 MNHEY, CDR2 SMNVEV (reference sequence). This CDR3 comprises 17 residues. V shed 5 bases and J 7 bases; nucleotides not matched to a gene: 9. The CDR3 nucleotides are TGTGCCAGCAGTCCGATAGCCGGGACAGGGGGCAATTCACCCCTCCACTTT. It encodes CASSPIAGTGGNSPLHF.

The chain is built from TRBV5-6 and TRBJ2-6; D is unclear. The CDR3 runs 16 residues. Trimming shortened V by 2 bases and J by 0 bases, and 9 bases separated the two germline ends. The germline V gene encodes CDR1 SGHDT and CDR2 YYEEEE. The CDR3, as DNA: TGTGCCAGCAGCTTTCCCCTACGCTCTGGGGCCAACGTCCTGACTTTC. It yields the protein CASSFPLRSGANVLTF.

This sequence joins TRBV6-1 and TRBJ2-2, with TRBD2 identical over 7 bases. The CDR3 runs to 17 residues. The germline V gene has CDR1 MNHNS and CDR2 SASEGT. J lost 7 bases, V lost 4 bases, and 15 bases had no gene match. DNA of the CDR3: TGTGCCAGCAGTGTAGCCGGGACTACCCACTCTGGCGGGGAGCTGTTTTTT. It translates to CASSVAGTTHSGGELFF.

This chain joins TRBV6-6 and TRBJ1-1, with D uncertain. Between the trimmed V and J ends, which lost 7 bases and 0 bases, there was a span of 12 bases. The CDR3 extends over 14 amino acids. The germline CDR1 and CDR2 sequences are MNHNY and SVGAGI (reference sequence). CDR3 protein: CASTPASMNTEAFF. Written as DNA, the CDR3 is TGTGCCAGCACGCCGGCCTCAATGAACACTGAAGCTTTCTTT.

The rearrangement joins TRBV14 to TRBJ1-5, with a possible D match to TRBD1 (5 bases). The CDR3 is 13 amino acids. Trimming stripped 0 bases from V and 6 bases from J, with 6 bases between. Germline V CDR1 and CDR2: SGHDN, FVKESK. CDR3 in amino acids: CASSQDQGQPQHF. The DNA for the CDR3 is TGTGCCAGCAGCCAAGATCAGGGTCAGCCCCAGCATTTT.

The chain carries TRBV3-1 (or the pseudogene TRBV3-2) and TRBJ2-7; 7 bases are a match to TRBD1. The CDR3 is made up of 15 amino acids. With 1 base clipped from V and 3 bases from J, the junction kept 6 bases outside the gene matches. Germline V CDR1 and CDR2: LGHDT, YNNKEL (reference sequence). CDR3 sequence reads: CASSQVLAGGYEQYF. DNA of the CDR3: TGTGCCAGCAGCCAAGTGTTGGCAGGGGGCTACGAGCAGTACTTC.

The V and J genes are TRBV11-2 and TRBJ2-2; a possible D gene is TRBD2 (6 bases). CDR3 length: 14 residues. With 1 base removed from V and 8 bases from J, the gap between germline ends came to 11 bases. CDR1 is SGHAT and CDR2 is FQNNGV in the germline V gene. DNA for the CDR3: TGTGCCAGCAGCTTAGTCCTAGCGACGGGGGAGCTGTTTTTT. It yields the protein CASSLVLATGELFF.

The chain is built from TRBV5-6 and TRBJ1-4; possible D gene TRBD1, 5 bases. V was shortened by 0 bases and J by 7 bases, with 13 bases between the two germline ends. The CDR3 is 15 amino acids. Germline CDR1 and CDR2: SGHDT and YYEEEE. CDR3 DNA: TGTGCCAGCAGCTTGGGGGCAGGGATGACTGAAAAACTGTTTTTT. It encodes CASSLGAGMTEKLFF.